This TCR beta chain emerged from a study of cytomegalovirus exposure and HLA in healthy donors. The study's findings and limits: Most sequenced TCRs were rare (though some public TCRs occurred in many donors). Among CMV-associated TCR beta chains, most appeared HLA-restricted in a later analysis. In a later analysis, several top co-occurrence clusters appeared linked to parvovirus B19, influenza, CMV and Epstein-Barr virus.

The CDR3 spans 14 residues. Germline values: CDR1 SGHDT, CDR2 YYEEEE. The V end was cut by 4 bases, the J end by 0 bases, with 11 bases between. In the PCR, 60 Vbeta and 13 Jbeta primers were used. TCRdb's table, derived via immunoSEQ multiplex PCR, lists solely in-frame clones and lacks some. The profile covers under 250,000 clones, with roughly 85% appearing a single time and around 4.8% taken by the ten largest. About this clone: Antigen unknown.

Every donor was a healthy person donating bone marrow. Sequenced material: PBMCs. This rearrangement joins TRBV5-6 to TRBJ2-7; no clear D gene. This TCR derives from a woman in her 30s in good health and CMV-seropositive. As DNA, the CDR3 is TGTGCCAGCAGCCAAGATTTTAGCTCCTACGAGCAGTACTTC. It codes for CASSQDFSSYEQYF.